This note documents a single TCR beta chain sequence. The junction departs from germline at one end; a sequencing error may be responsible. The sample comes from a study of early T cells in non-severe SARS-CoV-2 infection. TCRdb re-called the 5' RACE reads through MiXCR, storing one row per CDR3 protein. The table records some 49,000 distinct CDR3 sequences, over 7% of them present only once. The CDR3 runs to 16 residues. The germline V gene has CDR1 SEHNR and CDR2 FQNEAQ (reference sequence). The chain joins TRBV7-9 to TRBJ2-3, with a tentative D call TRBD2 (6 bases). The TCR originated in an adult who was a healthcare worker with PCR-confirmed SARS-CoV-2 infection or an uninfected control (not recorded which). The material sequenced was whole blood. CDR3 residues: CVSSLGVAAPTDTQYF. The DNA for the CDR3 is TGTGTCAGCAGCTTAGGAGTAGCGGCCCCCACAGATACGCAGTATTTT. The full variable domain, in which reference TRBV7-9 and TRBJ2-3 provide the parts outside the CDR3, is DTGVSQNPRHKITKRGQNVTFRCDPISEHNRLYWYRQTLGQGPEFLTYFQNEAQLEKSRLLSDRFSAERPKGSFSTLEIQRTEQGDSAMYLCVSSLGVAAPTDTQYFGPGTRLTVL.